The subject of this entry is one T cell receptor beta chain. The assay was immunoSEQ multiplex PCR, and TCRdb's table has in-frame clones only and misses some. The sample shows 60,000 to 80,000 clones, around 82% of them seen only once. The V and J ends lost 10 bases and 5 bases respectively, with 11 bases between them. Germline V gene lookup returns CDR1 SGHAT and CDR2 FQNNGV. The CDR3 loop spans 11 amino acids. The data are from a study of blood T cell repertoires in COVID-19. This TCR came from a man aged 50-60 years with active COVID-19. Sequenced material: peripheral blood. The rearrangement joins TRBV11-2 to TRBJ2-5, with D perhaps TRBD2 (6 bases). CDR3 protein: CATGDSETQYF. For the CDR3, the DNA is TGTGCCACGGGGGATTCGGAGACCCAGTACTTC.